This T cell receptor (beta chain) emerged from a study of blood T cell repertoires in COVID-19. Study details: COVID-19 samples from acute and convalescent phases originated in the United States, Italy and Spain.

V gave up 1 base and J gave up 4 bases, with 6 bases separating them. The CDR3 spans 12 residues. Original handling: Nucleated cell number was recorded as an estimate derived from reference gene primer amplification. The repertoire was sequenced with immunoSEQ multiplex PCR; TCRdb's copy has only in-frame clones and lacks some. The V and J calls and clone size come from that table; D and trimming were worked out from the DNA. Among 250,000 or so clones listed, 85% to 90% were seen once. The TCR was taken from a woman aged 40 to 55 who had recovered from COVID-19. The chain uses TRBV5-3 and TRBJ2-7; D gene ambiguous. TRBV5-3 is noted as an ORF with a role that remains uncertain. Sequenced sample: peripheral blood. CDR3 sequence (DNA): TGTGCCAGAAGCTTGCCTAGTTACGAGCAGTACGTC. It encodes CARSLPSYEQYV.